The next 15 T cell receptor beta chains were all read from a single sample in a study of blood T cell repertoires in COVID-19. The method was immunoSEQ multiplex PCR; TCRdb's version includes in-frame clones alone and lacks a portion of them. The sample shows around 80,000 clones, more than 70% of them seen only once. The sequenced sample was peripheral blood. The origin of the receptors is a man in his forties or fifties with COVID-19, enrolled during active disease.

This clone is a singleton in its sample. The chain links TRBV19 to TRBJ2-5, with D tentatively TRBD2 (6 bases). Germline values: CDR1 LNHDA, CDR2 SQIVND (reference sequence). The CDR3 runs 11 residues. The V gene lost 6 bases and the J gene lost 9 bases, with 11 bases spanning the gap. This CDR3 is CASRDYGAQYF. The CDR3 DNA reads TGTGCCAGTAGGGACTACGGGGCCCAGTACTTC.

V is TRBV30 and J is TRBJ2-7; 12 bases are shared with TRBD1. CDR3 size: 16 residues. V gave up 8 bases and J gave up 1 base; unmatched junction bases: 12. In germline, CDR1 is GTSNPN, CDR2 SVGIG (reference sequence). The CDR3 nucleotides are TGTGCCGGGGGACAGGGGGCTAGCGGCCCTTCCTACGAGCAGTACTTC. Translated, it gives CAGGQGASGPSYEQYF.

V usage is TRBV24-1 and J usage is TRBJ2-1, with 14 bases fitting TRBD2. Looked up from germline, CDR1 is KGHDR and CDR2 is SFDVKD. The CDR3 is 18 residues long. J gave up 6 bases and V 3 bases, and 9 bases lay outside the gene matches. The CDR3 DNA is TGTGCCACCAGTGATCCTGGGACTAGCGGGAGCGGGTCCAATGAGCAGTTCTTC. This translates into CATSDPGTSGSGSNEQFF.

The J gene is TRBJ2-7, the V gene TRBV6-6; 9 nucleotides agree with TRBD1. Germline lookup yields CDR1 MNHNY and CDR2 SVGAGI (reference sequence). V shed 7 bases, J shed 5 bases, and the junction held 9 bases outside the gene matches. CDR3 length equals 14 residues. The CDR3 loop reads CASKDRGNLDEQYF. CDR3 DNA sequence: TGTGCCAGCAAAGACAGGGGGAATCTCGACGAGCAGTACTTC.

The chain recombines TRBV3-1 (or the pseudogene TRBV3-2) with TRBJ2-1; D might be TRBD2 (5 bases). The germline V gene encodes CDR1 LGHDT and CDR2 YNNKEL (reference sequence). The CDR3 is made up of 14 amino acids. Trimming stripped 0 bases from V and 10 bases from J, with 13 bases between. The CDR3, as DNA: TGTGCCAGCAGCCAAGACGGGGTGCGGCAGGAGCAGTTCTTC. Protein product: CASSQDGVRQEQFF.

The chain has TRBV10-1 and TRBJ2-1; D is unclear. V was pared by 3 bases and J by 4 bases, with 19 bases between. CDR3 length: 17 amino acids. CDR1 and CDR2 (germline): WNHNN, SYGVQD (reference sequence). The CDR3 DNA sequence: TGCGCCAGCAGTGACCAGAGGCGCCCGCAAAGTTACAATGAGCAGTTCTTC. Translated, it gives CASSDQRRPQSYNEQFF.

The chain is built from TRBV7-2 and TRBJ2-7; TRBD1 matches 8 bases. J lost 5 bases, V lost 2 bases, and 8 bases had no gene match. The germline gives CDR1 SGHTA, CDR2 FQGNSA. The CDR3 consists of 15 residues. Here the CDR3 DNA reads TGTGCCAGCAGCTTATCCCTAGACAGGGGCCACGAGCAGTACTTC. Its protein product is CASSLSLDRGHEQYF.

The chain links TRBV6-2 or TRBV6-3 to TRBJ1-1; the match to TRBD1 covers 7 bases. This CDR3 has 15 residues. V was clipped by 5 bases and J by 4 bases; unmatched bases: 10. Germline-derived CDR1 and CDR2 are MNHEY and SVGEGT. CDR3 residues: CASSPQQGKSTEAFF. The CDR3 DNA follows: TGTGCCAGCAGTCCCCAACAGGGGAAGAGCACTGAAGCTTTCTTT.

This chain links TRBV28 with TRBJ2-7, with 9 bases matching TRBD1. The CDR3 consists of 13 residues. Germline lookup yields CDR1 MDHEN and CDR2 SYDVKM. This CDR3 reads CVKYRDRVYEQYF. CDR3 coding DNA: TGTGTCAAGTACCGGGACAGGGTTTACGAGCAGTACTTC.

The genes are TRBV5-1 and TRBJ2-7, with a tentative D call TRBD2 (5 bases). This CDR3 is 13 amino acids long. Germline values: CDR1 SGHRS, CDR2 YFSETQ. V lost 3 bases, J lost 7 bases, and 14 bases lay in between. CDR3 sequence reads: CASSWGGEGEQYF. CDR3 sequence (DNA): TGCGCCAGCAGCTGGGGTGGAGAGGGTGAGCAGTACTTC.

The rearrangement links TRBV2 to TRBJ2-2; D unresolved. This CDR3 contains 14 residues. In germline, CDR1 is SNHLY, CDR2 FYNNEI. V lost 1 base, J lost 0 bases, and 3 bases lay in between. CDR3 region: CASSEGPNTGELFF. DNA for the CDR3: TGTGCCAGCAGTGAAGGGCCGAACACCGGGGAGCTGTTTTTT. Combining the CDR3 with reference TRBV2 and TRBJ2-2 gives the whole variable domain EPEVTQTPSHQVTQMGQEVILRCVPISNHLYFYWYRQILGQKVEFLVSFYNNEISEKSEIFDDQFSVERPDGSNFTLKIRSTKLEDSAMYFCASSEGPNTGELFFGEGSRLTVL.

The V gene is TRBV3-1 (or the pseudogene TRBV3-2), the J gene TRBJ2-2; TRBD1 is a possible D gene (6 bases). CDR3 length: 16 residues. Trimming cost V 0 bases and J 1 base, with 9 bases left between them. The germline V gene encodes CDR1 LGHDT and CDR2 YNNKEL (reference sequence). This CDR3 is CASSQDRGQNTGELFF. The CDR3 DNA is TGTGCCAGCAGCCAAGACCGGGGACAGAACACCGGGGAGCTGTTTTTT.

The rearrangement uses TRBV12-3 or TRBV12-4 and TRBJ1-5; 8 nucleotides align to TRBD1. J lost 5 bases, V lost 8 bases, and 5 bases had no gene match. The CDR3 runs 13 residues. CDR3 region: CASVGQGYQPQHF. For the CDR3, the DNA is TGTGCCAGCGTCGGACAGGGATATCAGCCCCAGCATTTT.

The chain uses TRBV2 and TRBJ2-1; D is ambiguous. Trimming cost V 6 bases and J 5 bases, with 14 bases left between them. CDR1 and CDR2 from the germline V gene are SNHLY and FYNNEI. This CDR3 is built from 14 residues. The CDR3, as DNA: TGTGCCAGCAGGGCGCTATTGGGCCACAATGAGCAGTTCTTC. Its translation: CASRALLGHNEQFF.

In its sample, this clone was seen a few times. The J gene is TRBJ1-2, the V gene TRBV5-1; tentative D call: TRBD1 (5 bases). Trimming left V 1 base short and J 7 bases short, with 11 bases between. This CDR3 is built from 13 residues. Germline V gene lookup returns CDR1 SGHRS and CDR2 YFSETQ. CDR3 nucleotides: TGCGCCAGCAGCTTGTCGCAGGGTGGTGGCTACACCTTC. Translated, it gives CASSLSQGGGYTF.